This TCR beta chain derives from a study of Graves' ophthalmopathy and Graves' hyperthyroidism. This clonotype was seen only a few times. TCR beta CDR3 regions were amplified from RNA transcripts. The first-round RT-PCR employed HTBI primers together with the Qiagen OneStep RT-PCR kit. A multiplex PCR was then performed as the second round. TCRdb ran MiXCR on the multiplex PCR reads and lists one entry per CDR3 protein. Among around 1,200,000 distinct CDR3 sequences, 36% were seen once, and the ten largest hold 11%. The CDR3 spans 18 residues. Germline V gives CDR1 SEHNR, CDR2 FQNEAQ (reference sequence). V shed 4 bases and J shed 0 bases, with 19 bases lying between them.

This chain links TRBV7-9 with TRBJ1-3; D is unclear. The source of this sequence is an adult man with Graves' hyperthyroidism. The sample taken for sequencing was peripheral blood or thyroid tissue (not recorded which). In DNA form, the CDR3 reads TGTGCCAGCAGCTCCGCGACTGTGGGCAGACCCTCTGGAAACACCATATATTTT. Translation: CASSSATVGRPSGNTIYF.